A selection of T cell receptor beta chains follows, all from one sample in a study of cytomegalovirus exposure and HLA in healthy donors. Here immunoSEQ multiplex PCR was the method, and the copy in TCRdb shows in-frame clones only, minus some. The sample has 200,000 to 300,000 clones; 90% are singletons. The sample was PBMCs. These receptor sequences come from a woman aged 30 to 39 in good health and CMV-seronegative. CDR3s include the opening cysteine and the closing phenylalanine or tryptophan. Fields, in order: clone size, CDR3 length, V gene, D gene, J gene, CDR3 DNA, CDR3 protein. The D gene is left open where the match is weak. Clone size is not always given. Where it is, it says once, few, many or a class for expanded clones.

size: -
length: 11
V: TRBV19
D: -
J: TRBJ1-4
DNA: TGTGCCAGTAGTATAGGAGAAAAACTGTTTTTT
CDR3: CASSIGEKLFF

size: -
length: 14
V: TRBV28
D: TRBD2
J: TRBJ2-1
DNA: TGTGCCAGCAGTCCGACTAGCGATTACAATGAGCAGTTCTTC
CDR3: CASSPTSDYNEQFF

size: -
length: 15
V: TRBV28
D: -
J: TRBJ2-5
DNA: TGTGCCAGCCTTTCTTGGGGGGCGTCTAAAGAGACCCAGTACTTC
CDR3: CASLSWGASKETQYF

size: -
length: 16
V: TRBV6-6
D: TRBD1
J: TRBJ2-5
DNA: TGTGCCAGCAGTACAACCCTGACAGGGCGCGGGGAGACCCAGTACTTC
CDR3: CASSTTLTGRGETQYF

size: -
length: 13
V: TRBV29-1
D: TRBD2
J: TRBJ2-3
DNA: TGCAGCGTCCGAGCGGGGACCACAGATACGCAGTATTTT
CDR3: CSVRAGTTDTQYF

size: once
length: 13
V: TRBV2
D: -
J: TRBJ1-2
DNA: TGTGCCAGCACCCTAGACAGTGTCGACGGCTACACCTTC
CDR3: CASTLDSVDGYTF

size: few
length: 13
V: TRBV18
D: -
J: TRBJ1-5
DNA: TGTGCCAGCTCACCAAGCGTGGGGGAGCCCCAGCATTTT
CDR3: CASSPSVGEPQHF

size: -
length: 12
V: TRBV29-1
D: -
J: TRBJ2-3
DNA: TGCAGCGTTGACGGGGGCACAGATACGCAGTATTTT
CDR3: CSVDGGTDTQYF

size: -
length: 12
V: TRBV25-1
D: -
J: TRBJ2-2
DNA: TGTGCCAGCGCAGGGCAGACCGGGGAGCTGTTTTTT
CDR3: CASAGQTGELFF

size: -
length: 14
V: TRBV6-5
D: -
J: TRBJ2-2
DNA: TGTGCCAGCTTTCCGGGGTGGAACACCGGGGAGCTGTTTTTT
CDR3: CASFPGWNTGELFF

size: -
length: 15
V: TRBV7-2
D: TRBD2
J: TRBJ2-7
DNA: TGTGCCAGCAGCTTAGTCCCCGCGGGAGGTGGCGAGCAGTACTTC
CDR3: CASSLVPAGGGEQYF

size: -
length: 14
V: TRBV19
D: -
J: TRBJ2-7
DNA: TGTGCCAGTAGTATGCAGGACGGTGCCTACGAGCAGTACTTC
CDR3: CASSMQDGAYEQYF

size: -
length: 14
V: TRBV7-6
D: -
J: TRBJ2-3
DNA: TGTGCCAGCAGCTACCATCCGGGTCCAGATACGCAGTATTTT
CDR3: CASSYHPGPDTQYF

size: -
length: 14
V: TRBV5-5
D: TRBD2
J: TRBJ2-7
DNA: TGTGCCAGCAGCTTAGCGGGAGTCCGCCACGAGCAGTACTTC
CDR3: CASSLAGVRHEQYF

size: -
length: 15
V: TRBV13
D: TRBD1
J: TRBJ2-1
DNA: TGTGCCAGCAGCCCCCGGACAGGGGAGGACAATGAGCAGTTCTTC
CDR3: CASSPRTGEDNEQFF

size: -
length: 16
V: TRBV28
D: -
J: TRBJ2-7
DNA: TGTGCCAGCAGCTTAGGCACATTAGGACACCGGAGCGAGCAGTACTTC
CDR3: CASSLGTLGHRSEQYF

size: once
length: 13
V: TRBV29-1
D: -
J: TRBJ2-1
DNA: TGCAGCGTGTCAGGGTTCTCCCACAATGAGCAGTTCTTC
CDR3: CSVSGFSHNEQFF

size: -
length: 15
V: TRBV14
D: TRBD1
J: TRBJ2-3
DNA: TGTGCCAGCAGCCCTCGGGACAGGGACACAGATACGCAGTATTTT
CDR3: CASSPRDRDTDTQYF

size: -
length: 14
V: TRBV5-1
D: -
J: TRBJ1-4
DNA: TGCGCCAGCACCAACGAGGACCCTAATGAAAAACTGTTTTTT
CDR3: CASTNEDPNEKLFF

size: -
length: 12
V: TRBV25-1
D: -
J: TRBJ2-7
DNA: TGTGCCAGCAGTGATTCTTTCTACGAGCAGTACTTC
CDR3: CASSDSFYEQYF

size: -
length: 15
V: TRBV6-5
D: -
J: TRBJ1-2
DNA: TGTGCCAGCAGTTACTTCGGGCCTCCTAACTATGGCTACACCTTC
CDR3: CASSYFGPPNYGYTF

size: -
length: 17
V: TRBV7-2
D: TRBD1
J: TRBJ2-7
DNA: TGTGCCAGCAGCTTAGGTGTTGGTACAGGGGTCCCCTACGAGCAGTACTTC
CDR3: CASSLGVGTGVPYEQYF

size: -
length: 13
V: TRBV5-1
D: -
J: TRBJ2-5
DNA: TGCGCCAGCAGCCAGCAGAGGGGAAAGACCCAGTACTTC
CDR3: CASSQQRGKTQYF

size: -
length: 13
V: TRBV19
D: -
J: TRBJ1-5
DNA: TGTGCCAGTACCCATACCCCCAATCAGCCCCAGCATTTT
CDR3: CASTHTPNQPQHF

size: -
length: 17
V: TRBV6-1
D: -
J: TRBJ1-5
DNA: TGTGCCAGCAGTGAAGCGTGGGGGGACACGATGCATCAGCCCCAGCATTTT
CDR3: CASSEAWGDTMHQPQHF

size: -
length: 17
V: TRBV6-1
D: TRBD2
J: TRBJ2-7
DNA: TGTGCCAGCAGTGAAATAGGAGCGGGAGGGCCCCCCTACGAGCAGTACTTC
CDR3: CASSEIGAGGPPYEQYF

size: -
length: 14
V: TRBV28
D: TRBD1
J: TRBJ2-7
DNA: TGTGCCAGCAGTTACAGGGGGCTCTCCTACGAGCAGTACTTC
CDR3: CASSYRGLSYEQYF

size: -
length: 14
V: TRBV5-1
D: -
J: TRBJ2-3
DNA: TGCGCCAGCAGCTTGGACAGTACGGGCACTACGCAGTATTTT
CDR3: CASSLDSTGTTQYF

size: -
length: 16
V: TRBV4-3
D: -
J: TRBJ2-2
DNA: TGCGCCAGCAGCCAAGGGCCCAGAGCCGGCACCGGGGAGCTGTTTTTT
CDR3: CASSQGPRAGTGELFF

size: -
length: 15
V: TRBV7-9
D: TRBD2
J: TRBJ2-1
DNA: TGTGCCAGCAGCGACGGACTAGCGGGAGTCAATGAGCAGTTCTTC
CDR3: CASSDGLAGVNEQFF

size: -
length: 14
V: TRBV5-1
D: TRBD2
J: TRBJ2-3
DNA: TGCGCCAGCAGCTTGGGGCTAGCGGGAGATACGCAGTATTTT
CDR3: CASSLGLAGDTQYF

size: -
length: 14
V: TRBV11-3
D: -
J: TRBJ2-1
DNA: TGTGCCAGCAGCCTATGGGATACCCACAATGAGCAGTTCTTC
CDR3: CASSLWDTHNEQFF

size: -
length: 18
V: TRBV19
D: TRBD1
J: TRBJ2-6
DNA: TGTGCCAGTAGTATGCGGGACAGGGATGCTTCTGGGGCCAACGTCCTGACTTTC
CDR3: CASSMRDRDASGANVLTF

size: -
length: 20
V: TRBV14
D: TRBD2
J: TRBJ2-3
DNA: TGTGCCAGCAGCCAACGGGACGGACTAGCGGGAGTGGCTAAAAAACGAACGCAGTATTTT
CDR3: CASSQRDGLAGVAKKRTQYF

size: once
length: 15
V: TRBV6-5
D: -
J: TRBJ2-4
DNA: TGTGCCAGCAGCCAACGGAAGGGCACCAAAAACATTCAGTACTTC
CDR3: CASSQRKGTKNIQYF

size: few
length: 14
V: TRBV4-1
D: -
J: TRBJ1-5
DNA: TGCGCCAGCAGCCAATCAGGGGCGGGACAGCCCCAGCATTTT
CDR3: CASSQSGAGQPQHF

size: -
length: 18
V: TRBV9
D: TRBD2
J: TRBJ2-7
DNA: TGTGCCAGCAGCGGACGGACTAGCGGGATTAGAGGAGACGGCGAGCAGTACTTC
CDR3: CASSGRTSGIRGDGEQYF

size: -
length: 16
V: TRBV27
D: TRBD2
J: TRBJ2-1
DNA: TGTGCCAGCAGCCTGGACACTAGCGGGAGTTGGAGTGAGCAGTTCTTC
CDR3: CASSLDTSGSWSEQFF

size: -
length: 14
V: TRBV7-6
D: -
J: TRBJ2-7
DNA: TGTGCCAGCAGCTTAGGAGCTGGTCCCTACGAGCAGTACTTC
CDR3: CASSLGAGPYEQYF

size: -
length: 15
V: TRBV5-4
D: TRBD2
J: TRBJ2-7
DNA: TGTGCCAGCAGCTTGAGCGGGAGGGCCAACTACGAGCAGTACTTC
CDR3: CASSLSGRANYEQYF